This entry lists 9 T cell receptor beta chains sequenced from one sample in a study of post-analysis software for immune sequencing data. Study results and caveats: Elevated frequency relative to controls characterized four or five TRBV segments in patients, TRBV5-6, TRBV5-1 and TRBV20-1 among them.

The TCR beta cDNA libraries carried unique molecular identifiers. A single record per CDR3 protein comes from TCRdb applying MiXCR to the PCR reads. Of almost 700,000 distinct CDR3 sequences listed, around 64% are singletons. Antigen specificity for these receptors is unknown. Source material: blood. Receptors originate from a girl aged 2 to 9 with multiple sclerosis.

V and J are TRBV28 and TRBJ2-5, with 11 bases identical to TRBD2. The ends lost 5 bases at V and 2 bases at J; junction bases unmatched: 7. Germline values: CDR1 MDHEN, CDR2 SYDVKM. There are 16 residues in the CDR3. The CDR3 is CASSPWTSGYQETQYF. CDR3 DNA sequence: TGTGCCAGCAGTCCCTGGACTAGCGGGTATCAAGAGACCCAGTACTTC.

The V and J genes are TRBV11-1 and TRBJ2-7; D is uncertain. Trimming removed 3 bases at V and 7 bases at J, with 13 bases between. This CDR3 comprises 13 residues. The germline V gene encodes CDR1 SGHAT and CDR2 FQDESV (reference sequence). CDR3 residues: CASSFVGSQEQYF. CDR3 DNA sequence: TGTGCCAGCAGCTTCGTAGGTTCTCAAGAGCAGTACTTC.

Only a few counts were recorded for this clonotype. The chain uses TRBV5-1 and TRBJ1-1; unclear D gene. V lost 4 bases and J lost 6, with 7 bases in between. Germline lookup yields CDR1 SGHRS and CDR2 YFSETQ. This CDR3 spans 11 amino acids. CDR3: CASSQDSEAFF. In DNA form, the CDR3 reads TGCGCCAGCAGCCAGGACTCTGAAGCTTTCTTT.

This chain links TRBV7-2 with TRBJ2-1; 14 bases agree with TRBD2. Unmatched junction bases numbered 7, after V lost 5 bases and J lost 10 bases. Germline lookup yields CDR1 SGHTA and CDR2 FQGNSA. There are 15 residues in the CDR3. Here the CDR3 DNA reads TGTGCCAGCAGCAAAGGACTAGCGGGGGGAGGCGAGCAGTTCTTC. It specifies CASSKGLAGGGEQFF.

The chain joins TRBV29-1 to TRBJ2-1; 7 bases match TRBD2. Per germline, CDR1 SQVTM and CDR2 ANQGSEA. The CDR3 contains 12 residues. Unmatched junction bases numbered 4, after V lost 4 bases and J lost 7 bases. The DNA of the CDR3 is TGCAGCGTTGGACTAGCCTGGAATGAGCAGTTCTTC. Translated, it gives CSVGLAWNEQFF.

This clonotype occurred once. V gene TRBV9 combines with J gene TRBJ1-2; D not certain. The CDR3 runs 11 residues. V was pared by 9 bases and J by 8 bases, with 14 bases between. The germline gives CDR1 SGDLS, CDR2 YYNGEE. The CDR3 coding sequence is TGTGCCAACGACCGACCCTGCGGCTACACCTTC. The encoded protein is CANDRPCGYTF.

V is TRBV6-1 and J is TRBJ2-3, with 9 bases identical to TRBD1. The CDR3 is 15 residues long. From germline, CDR1 is MNHNS and CDR2 SASEGT. J lost 2 bases, V lost 4 bases, and 4 bases had no gene match. Written as DNA, the CDR3 is TGTGCCAGCAGTGGGGGACAGGGTTTCACAGATACGCAGTATTTT. It specifies CASSGGQGFTDTQYF.

This clonotype was detected a few times. The gene calls are TRBV20-1 and TRBJ2-1; 12 bases are shared with TRBD2. The CDR3 spans 15 residues. Germline V gives CDR1 DFQATT, CDR2 SNEGSKA (reference sequence). J was trimmed by 6 bases and V by 3 bases; bases with no gene match: 6. The CDR3 DNA follows: TGCAGTGCTAGCGGGAGGACTAGCGGGATCAATGAGCAGTTCTTC. Protein: CSASGRTSGINEQFF.

The chain carries TRBV29-1 and TRBJ1-1; 7 bases align to TRBD1. This CDR3 comprises 13 residues. Germline V gene lookup returns CDR1 SQVTM and CDR2 ANQGSEA. Trimming at V came to 6 bases and at J to 6 bases, leaving 10 bases not matched to a gene. The CDR3 nucleotides are TGCAGCGTCCGTCGAAGGGGGCAATCTGAAGCTTTCTTT. Protein product: CSVRRRGQSEAFF.